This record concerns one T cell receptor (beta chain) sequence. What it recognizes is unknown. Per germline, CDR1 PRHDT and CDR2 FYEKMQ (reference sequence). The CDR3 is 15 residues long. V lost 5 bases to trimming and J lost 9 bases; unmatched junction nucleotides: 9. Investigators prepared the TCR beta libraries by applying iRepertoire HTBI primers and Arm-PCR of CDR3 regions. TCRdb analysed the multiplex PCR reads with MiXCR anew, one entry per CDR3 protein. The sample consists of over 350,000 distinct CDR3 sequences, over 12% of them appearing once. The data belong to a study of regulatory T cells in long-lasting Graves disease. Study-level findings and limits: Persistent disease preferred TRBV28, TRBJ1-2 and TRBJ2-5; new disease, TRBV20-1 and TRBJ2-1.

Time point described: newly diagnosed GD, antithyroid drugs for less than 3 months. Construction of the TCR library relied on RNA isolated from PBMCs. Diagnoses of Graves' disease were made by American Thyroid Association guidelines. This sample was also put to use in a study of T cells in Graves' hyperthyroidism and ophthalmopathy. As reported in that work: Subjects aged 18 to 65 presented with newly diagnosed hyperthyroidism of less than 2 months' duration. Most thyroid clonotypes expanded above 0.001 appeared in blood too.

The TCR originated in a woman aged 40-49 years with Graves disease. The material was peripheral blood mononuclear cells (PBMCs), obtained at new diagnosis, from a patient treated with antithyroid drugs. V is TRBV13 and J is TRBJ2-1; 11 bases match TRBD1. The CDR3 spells CASSPAGTGGGEQFF. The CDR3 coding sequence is TGTGCCAGCAGCCCCGCCGGGACAGGGGGTGGTGAGCAGTTCTTC.